The entry below gives a single T cell receptor (beta chain) sequence along with its context. Its antigen remains unidentified. Germline-derived CDR1 and CDR2 are SGHRS and YFSETQ. This CDR3 has 11 residues. Identification of naive CD8+ T cells rested on CD45RO-CCR7+CD27+CD95- status. This sample is drawn from a study of CXCR3-negative and CXCR3-positive naive CD8 T cells. Across the study: Roughly 1.5 +/- 0.3 million TRB reads came from each library, giving about 135 million in total. The study's findings and limits: Cryopreserved PBMCs had partly decreased CXCR3 expression; fresh PBMCs were used in most assays. Each naive subset displayed comparably high diversity, whereas memory CD8+ cells displayed much lower diversity. CXCR3-positive naive cells carried more hydrophobic TRB CDR3s than CXCR3-negative naive cells did.

In preparing the TRB cDNA libraries, 5' RACE with UMI labels was used. TCRdb reanalyzed the 5' RACE reads, giving one entry per CDR3 protein sequence and no DNA. This sample's table has approximately 120,000 distinct CDR3 sequences. The rearrangement joins TRBV5-1 to TRBJ2-1. The sample consisted of naive CXCR3+ CD8+ T cells from blood. Subset reported: CD45RO-CCR7+CD27+CD95- naive CD8+ T cells expressing CXCR3 (TNR3+). The clonotype originates from a human donor in good health. Some clones in this sample may be carry-over from other donors' samples. CDR3 residues: CASSLAYEQFF.